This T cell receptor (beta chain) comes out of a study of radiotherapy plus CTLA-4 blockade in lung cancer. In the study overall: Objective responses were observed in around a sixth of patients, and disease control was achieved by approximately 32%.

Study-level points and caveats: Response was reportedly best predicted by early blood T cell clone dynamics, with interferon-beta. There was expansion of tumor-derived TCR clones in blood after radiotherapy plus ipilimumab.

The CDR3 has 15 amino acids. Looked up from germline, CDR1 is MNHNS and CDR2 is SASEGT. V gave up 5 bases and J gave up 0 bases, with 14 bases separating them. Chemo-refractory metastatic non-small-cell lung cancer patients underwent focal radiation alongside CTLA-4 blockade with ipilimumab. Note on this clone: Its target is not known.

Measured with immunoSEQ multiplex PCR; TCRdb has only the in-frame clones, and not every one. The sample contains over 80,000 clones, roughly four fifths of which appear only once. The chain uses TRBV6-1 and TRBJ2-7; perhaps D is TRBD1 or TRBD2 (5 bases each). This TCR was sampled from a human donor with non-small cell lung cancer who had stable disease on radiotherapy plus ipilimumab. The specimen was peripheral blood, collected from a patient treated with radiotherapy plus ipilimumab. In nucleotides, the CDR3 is TGTGCCAGCAGTAGGAACCGGGACCGCTCCTACGAGCAGTACTTC. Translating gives CASSRNRDRSYEQYF.